The entry below gives a single T cell receptor beta chain sequence along with its context. Its antigen is currently unknown. CDR1 and CDR2 from the germline V gene are MNHEY and SMNVEV (reference sequence). The CDR3 is 13 residues long. The V gene lost 7 bases and the J gene lost 6 bases, with 16 bases spanning the gap. These data belong to a study of post-analysis software for immune sequencing data. Study context: Progressive-relapsing, secondary progressive and relapsing-remitting multiple sclerosis were among the disease courses included.

Study outcomes and limitations: In multiple sclerosis, normalized Chao1 diversity was significantly below that of controls. Included in a set of a handful of TRBV segments more frequent in patients than controls were TRBV5-6, TRBV5-1 and TRBV20-1.

Libraries were made from TCR beta cDNA, and they carried unique molecular identifiers. A population of about 1 to 11 million T cells gave rise to roughly 0.5 million cDNA molecules. TCRdb processed the PCR reads anew with MiXCR; each CDR3 protein has one entry. The profile covers about 820,000 distinct CDR3 sequences, with approximately 53% appearing a single time and around 4.5% taken by the ten largest. Sequenced material: blood. The TCR was taken from a girl aged 10 to 17 with multiple sclerosis. The J gene is TRBJ2-7, the V gene TRBV27, with D possibly being TRBD1 or TRBD2 (5 bases each). For the CDR3, the DNA is TGTGCCAGCAACCCGGCAGGGAGTTCCGAGCAGTACTTC. Translated: CASNPAGSSEQYF.